The TCR beta chain described here comes from a study of T cells in women clearing cervical HPV infection. Study findings and constraints: It is unknown whether associations predate infection; no effector/memory or HPV-specific sorting. Combining TCR richness with V gene abundances gave roughly 0.8 AUC.

Details on this clone: Its matching antigen is unknown. The read ends 3 residues early relative to the CDR3; the germline J gene fills the gap.

The data were produced by immunoSEQ multiplex PCR, yet TCRdb's version contains in-frame clones alone and is incomplete. This listing includes 30,000 to 35,000 clones. Trimming removed 4 bases at V and 5 bases at J, with 8 bases between. From germline, CDR1 is SNHLY and CDR2 FYNNEI. The CDR3 has 13 amino acids. J is TRBJ2-2 and V is TRBV2; possible D gene TRBD2, 6 bases. Material: blood buffy coat. This TCR came from a woman between 18 and 69 years old with a cervical HPV16 infection that either progressed to CIN3+ or cleared (not recorded which). CDR3 amino acids: CASSVGLTGELFF. The sequenced CDR3 bases are TGTGCCAGCAGTGTGGGACTTACCGGGGAG.